This T cell receptor beta chain was sequenced in a study of Ad26.COV2.S vaccination and SARS-CoV-2 variants. Overall study results and limits: Reports say spike-specific CD8+ and CD4+ T cell responses covered substantial breadth after vaccination.

TCRdb keeps only in-frame clones here, not all; method: immunoSEQ multiplex PCR. The table lists 350,000 to 450,000 clones, approximately 90% of them singletons. This CDR3 is 14 amino acids long. V shed 5 bases, J shed 7 bases, and the junction held 8 bases outside the gene matches. Per the germline V gene, CDR1 is LGHNT and CDR2 is FRNRAP. This clone was seen a single time. Its antigen is not identified. The sequence was collected from a human donor who had recovered from COVID-19. The sequencing here drew on peripheral blood, taken after recovery from COVID-19. J is TRBJ1-1 and V is TRBV12-5; 9 bases align to TRBD1. The CDR3 nucleotides are TGTGCTAGTGGTGATGGGACAGGGCGGATTGAAGCTTTCTTT. Its translation is CASGDGTGRIEAFF. Together with reference TRBV12-5 and TRBJ1-1, the CDR3 gives the full variable domain: DARVTQTPRHKVTEMGQEVTMRCQPILGHNTVFWYRQTMMQGLELLAYFRNRAPLDDSGMPKDRFSAEMPDATLATLKIQPSEPRDSAVYFCASGDGTGRIEAFFGQGTRLTVV.